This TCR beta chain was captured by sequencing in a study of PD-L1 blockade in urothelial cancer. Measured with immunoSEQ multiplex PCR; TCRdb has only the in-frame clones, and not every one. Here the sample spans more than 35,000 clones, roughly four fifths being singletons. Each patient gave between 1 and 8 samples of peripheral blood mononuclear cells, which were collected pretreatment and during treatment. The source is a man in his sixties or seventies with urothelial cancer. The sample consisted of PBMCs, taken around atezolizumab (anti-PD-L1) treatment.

CDR3 bases: TGTGCCACGTATGCGACAGGCGATCCCCTTTACGAGCAGTACTTC. Its protein product is CATYATGDPLYEQYF. This chain links TRBV6-5 with TRBJ2-7; a possible D gene is TRBD1 (6 bases). Trimming left V 10 bases short and J 4 bases short, with 23 bases between. The V gene's germline CDR1 is MNHEY and CDR2 SVGAGI. The CDR3 is 15 amino acids.